Sequencing of this T cell receptor beta chain was carried out in a study of identical twins. Study-level results: Abundant cord blood beta clonotypes carried fewer insertions; memory repertoires showed none.

Germline assignment: CDR1 MGHDK and CDR2 SYGVNS. Trimming took 6 bases from V and 8 from J; bases not matched to a gene: 19. The CDR3 has 17 residues. Of note for this clonotype: Its antigen is unknown.

One entry per CDR3 protein results from TCRdb running MiXCR on the 5' RACE reads. Here the sample spans approximately 700,000 distinct CDR3 sequences, 5.5% to 6.5% being singletons. The sequence derives from a young man in good health. Sequenced: naive T cells sorted from blood. V and J are TRBV25-1 and TRBJ2-3; 8 bases fit TRBD2. In DNA, the CDR3 is TGTGCCAGCAGGGGATCTAAAAGCGGGAGAGGGGTCGTTACGCAGTATTTT. It yields the protein CASRGSKSGRGVVTQYF.